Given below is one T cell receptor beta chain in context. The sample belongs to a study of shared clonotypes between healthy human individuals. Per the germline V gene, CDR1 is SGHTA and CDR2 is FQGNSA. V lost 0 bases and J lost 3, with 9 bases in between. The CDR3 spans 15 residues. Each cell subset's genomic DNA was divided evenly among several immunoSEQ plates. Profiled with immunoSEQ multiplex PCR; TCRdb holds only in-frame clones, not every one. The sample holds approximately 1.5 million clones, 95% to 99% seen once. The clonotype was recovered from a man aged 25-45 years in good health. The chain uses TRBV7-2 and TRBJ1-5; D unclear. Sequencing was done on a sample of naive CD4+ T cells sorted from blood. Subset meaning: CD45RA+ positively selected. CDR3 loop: CASSLAVKANQPQHF. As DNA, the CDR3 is TGTGCCAGCAGCTTAGCTGTTAAGGCCAATCAGCCCCAGCATTTT.